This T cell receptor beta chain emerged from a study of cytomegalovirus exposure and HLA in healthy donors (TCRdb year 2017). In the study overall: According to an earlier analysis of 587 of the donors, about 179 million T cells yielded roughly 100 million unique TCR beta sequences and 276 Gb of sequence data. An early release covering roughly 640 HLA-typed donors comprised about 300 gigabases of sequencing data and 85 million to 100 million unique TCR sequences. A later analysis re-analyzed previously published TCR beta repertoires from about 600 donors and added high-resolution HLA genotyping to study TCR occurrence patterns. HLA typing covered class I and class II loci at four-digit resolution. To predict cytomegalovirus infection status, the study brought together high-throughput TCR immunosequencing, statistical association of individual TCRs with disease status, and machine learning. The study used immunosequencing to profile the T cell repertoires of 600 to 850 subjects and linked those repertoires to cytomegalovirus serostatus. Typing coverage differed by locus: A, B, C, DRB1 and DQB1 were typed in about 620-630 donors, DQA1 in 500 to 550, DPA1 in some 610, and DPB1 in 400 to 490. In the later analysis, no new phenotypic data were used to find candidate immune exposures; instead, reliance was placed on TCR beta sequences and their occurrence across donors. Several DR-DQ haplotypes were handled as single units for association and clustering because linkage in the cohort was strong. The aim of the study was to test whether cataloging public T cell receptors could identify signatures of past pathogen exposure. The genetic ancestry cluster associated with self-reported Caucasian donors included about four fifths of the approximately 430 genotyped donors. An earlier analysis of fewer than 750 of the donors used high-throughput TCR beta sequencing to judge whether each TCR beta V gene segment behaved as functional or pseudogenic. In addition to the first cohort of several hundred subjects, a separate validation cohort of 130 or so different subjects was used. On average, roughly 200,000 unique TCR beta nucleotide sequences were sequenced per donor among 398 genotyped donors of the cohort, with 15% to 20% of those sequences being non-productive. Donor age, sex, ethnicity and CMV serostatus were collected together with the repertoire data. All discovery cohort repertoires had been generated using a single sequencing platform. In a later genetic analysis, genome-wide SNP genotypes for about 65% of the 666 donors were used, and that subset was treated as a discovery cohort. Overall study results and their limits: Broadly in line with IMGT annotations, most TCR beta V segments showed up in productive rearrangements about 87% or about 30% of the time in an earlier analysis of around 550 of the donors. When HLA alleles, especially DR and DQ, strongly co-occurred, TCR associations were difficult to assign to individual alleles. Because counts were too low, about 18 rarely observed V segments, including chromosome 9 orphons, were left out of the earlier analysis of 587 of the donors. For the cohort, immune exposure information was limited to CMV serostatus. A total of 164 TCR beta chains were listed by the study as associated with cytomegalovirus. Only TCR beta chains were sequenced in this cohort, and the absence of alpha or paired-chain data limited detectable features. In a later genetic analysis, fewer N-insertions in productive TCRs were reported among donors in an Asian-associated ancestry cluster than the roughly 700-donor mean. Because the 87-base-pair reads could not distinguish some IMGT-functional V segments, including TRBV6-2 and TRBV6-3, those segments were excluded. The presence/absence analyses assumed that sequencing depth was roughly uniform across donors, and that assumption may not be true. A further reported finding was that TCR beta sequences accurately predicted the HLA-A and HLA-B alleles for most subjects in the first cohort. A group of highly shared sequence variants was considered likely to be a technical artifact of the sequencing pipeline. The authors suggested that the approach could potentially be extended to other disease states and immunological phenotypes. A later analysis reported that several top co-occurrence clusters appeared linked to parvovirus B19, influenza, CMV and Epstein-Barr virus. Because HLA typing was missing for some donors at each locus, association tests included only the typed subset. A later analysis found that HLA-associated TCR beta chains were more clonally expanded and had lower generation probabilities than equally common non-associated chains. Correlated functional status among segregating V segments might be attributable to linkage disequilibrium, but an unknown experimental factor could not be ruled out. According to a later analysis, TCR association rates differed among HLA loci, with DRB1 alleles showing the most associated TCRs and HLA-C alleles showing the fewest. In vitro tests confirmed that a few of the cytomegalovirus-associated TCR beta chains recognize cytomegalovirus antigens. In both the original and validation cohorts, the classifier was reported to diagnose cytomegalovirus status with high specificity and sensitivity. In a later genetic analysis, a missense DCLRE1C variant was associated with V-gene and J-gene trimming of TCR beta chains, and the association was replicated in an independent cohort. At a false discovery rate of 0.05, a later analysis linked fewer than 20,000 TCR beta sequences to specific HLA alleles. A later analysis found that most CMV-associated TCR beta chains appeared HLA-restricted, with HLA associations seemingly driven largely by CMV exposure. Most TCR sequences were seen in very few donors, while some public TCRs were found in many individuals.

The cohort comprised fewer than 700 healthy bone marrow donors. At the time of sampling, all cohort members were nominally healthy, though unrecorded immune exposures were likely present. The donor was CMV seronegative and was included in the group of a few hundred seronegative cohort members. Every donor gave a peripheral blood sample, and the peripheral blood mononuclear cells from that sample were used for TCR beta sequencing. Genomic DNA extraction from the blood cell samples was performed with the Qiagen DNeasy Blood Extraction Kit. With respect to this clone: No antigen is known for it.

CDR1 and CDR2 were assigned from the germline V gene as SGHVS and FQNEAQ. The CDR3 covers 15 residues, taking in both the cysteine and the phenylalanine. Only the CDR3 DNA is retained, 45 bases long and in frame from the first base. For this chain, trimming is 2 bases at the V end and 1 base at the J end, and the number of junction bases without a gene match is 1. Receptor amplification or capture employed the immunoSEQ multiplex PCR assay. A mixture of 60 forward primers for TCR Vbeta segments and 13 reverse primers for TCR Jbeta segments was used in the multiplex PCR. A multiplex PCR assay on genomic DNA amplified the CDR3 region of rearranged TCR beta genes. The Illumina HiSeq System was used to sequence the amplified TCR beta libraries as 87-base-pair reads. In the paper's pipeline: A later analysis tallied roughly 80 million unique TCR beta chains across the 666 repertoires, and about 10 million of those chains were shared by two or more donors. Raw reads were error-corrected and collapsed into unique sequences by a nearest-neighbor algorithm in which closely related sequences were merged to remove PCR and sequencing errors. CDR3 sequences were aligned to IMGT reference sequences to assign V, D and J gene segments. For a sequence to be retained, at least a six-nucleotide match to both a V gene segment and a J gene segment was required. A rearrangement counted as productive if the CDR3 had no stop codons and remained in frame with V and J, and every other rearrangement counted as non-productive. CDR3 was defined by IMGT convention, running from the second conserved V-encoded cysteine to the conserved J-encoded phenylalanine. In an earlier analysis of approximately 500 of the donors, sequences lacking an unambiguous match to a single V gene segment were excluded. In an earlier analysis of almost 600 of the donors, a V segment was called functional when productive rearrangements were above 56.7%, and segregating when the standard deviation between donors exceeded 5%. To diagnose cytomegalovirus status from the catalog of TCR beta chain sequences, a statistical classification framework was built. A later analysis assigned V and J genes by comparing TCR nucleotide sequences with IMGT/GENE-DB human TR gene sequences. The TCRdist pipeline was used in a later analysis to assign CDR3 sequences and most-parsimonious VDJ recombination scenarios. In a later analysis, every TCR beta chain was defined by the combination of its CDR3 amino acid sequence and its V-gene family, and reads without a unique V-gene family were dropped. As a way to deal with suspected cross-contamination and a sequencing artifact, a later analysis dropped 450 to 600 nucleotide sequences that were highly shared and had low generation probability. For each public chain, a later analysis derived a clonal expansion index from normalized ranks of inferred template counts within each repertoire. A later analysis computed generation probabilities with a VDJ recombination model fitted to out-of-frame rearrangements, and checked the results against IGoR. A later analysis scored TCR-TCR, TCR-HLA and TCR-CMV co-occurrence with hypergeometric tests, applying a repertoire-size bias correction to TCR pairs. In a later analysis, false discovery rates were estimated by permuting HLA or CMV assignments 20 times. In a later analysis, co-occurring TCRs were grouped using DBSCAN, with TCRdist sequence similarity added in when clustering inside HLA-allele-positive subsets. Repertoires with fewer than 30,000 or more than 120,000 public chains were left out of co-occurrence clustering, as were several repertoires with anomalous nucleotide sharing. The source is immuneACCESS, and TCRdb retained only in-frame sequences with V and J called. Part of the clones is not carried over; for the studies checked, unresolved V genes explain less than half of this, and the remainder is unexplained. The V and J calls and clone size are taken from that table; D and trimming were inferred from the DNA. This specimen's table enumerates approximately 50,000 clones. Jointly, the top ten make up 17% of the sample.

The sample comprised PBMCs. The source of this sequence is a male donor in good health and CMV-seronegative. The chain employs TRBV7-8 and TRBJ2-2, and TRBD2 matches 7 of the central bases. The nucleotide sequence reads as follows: TGTGCCAGCAGCTTACGGGGGGTGAACACCGGGGAGCTGTTTTTT. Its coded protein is CASSLRGVNTGELFF.